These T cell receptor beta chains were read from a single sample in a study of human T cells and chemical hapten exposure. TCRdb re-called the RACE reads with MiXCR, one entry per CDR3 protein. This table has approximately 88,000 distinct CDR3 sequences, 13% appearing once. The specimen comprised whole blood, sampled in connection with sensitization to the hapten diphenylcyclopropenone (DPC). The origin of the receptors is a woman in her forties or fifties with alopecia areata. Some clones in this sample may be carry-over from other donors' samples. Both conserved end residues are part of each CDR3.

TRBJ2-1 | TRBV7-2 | CASSPLRLAGNEQFF
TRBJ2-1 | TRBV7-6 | CASSLDGLDNEQFF
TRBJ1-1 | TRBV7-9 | CASSLARGQGLNTEAFF
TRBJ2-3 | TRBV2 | CASRSIGTTLTQYF
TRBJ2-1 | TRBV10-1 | CASSEFHSGVSEQFF
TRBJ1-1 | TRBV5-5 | CASSETGGRAFF
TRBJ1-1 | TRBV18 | CASQTSTNTEAFF
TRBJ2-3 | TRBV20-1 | CSAGPGPPLDTQYF
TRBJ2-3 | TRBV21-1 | CASSKGGTTCTDTQYF
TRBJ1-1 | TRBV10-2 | CASSEKWVVMNTEAFF
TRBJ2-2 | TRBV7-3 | CASSYGAGNTGELFF
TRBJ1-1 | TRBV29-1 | CSGRGFNTEAFF
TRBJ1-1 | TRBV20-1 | CSAYSDSYTEAFF
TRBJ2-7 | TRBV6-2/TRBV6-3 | CASSVRLIAAAYEQYF
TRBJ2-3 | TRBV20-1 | CSARDRGLGTQYF
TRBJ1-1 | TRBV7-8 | CASSSPGGPWFFF
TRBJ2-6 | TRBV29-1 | CSVADISGANVLTF
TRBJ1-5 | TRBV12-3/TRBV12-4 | CASSLSAVNQPQHF